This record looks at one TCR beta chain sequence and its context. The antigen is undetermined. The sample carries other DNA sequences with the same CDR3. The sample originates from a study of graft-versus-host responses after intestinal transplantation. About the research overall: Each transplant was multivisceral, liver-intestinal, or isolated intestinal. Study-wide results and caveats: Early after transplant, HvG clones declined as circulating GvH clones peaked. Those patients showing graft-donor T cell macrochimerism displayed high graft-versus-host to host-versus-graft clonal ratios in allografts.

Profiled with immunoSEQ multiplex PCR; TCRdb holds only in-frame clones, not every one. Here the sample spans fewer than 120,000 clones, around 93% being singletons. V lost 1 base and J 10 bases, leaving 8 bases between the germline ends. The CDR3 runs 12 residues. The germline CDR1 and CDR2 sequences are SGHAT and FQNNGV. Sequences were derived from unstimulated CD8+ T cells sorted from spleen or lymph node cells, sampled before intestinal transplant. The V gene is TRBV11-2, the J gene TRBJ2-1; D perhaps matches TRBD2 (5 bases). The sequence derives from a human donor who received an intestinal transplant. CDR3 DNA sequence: TGTGCCAGCAGCTTAGCCGGGAACGAGCAGTTCTTC. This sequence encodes CASSLAGNEQFF.